The clone carrying this T cell receptor (beta chain) has just one count. The data stem from a study of blood T cell repertoires in COVID-19. Produced via immunoSEQ multiplex PCR; TCRdb's table is partial and in-frame only. Here the sample spans 95,000 to 100,000 clones, more than 70% being singletons. Per the germline V gene, CDR1 is LGHNT and CDR2 is FRNRAP. The CDR3 totals 18 residues. The germline V and J ends were trimmed by 1 base and 0 bases, with 19 bases remaining between them. Sequenced sample: peripheral blood. The gene calls are TRBV12-5 and TRBJ2-7; D is undetermined. The clonotype comes from a woman aged 25-40 years with acute or convalescent COVID-19. The DNA of the CDR3 is TGTGCTAGTGGTTTGGACCCCTCCTCGGAGAGTCTCTCCTACGAGCAGTACTTC. Amino acids: CASGLDPSSESLSYEQYF.